Below, one TCR beta chain is given with its context. Its specificity is not known. The source of the sample is a study of shared clonotypes between healthy human individuals. Study results and limitations: Relative to their counterparts shared across all four donors, non-shared clonotypes exhibited diminished generation probabilities. Of the naive CD4 clonotypes, around 4.9% were shared across a handful of donors. How much donors shared clonotypes was expected to be affected by sequencing depth.

The protocol was immunoSEQ multiplex PCR, while the TCRdb copy is restricted to in-frame clones and leaves out a portion. The data contain roughly 2.5 million clones, over 85% of them singletons. The authors divided CD4+ cells into CD45RA+ naive and CD45RA-negative memory subsets. Trimming cost V 3 bases and J 4 bases; bases outside gene matches: 6. Germline V gene data show CDR1 as SGHNT and CDR2 as YYREEE (reference sequence). There are 14 residues in the CDR3. The V and J genes are TRBV5-4 and TRBJ2-7; 8 positions agree with TRBD1. The TCR originated in a man aged 18 to 30 in good health. Specimen: naive CD4+ T cells sorted from blood. The sample's subset: CD45RA+ positively selected. In DNA form, the CDR3 reads TGTGCCAGCAGCTCAGGGGGCATTCAATACGAGCAGTACTTC. The encoded protein is CASSSGGIQYEQYF.